The T cell receptor beta chain under discussion was sequenced for a study of monozygotic twins with cystic fibrosis. Germline values: CDR1 SGHDT, CDR2 YYEEEE. Losses at the gene ends were 3 bases for V and 2 bases for J; bases not matched to a gene: 4. This CDR3 is built from 15 residues. The method was immunoSEQ multiplex PCR; TCRdb's version includes in-frame clones alone and lacks a portion of them. The data show approximately 36,000 clones, about 89% seen once. V gene TRBV5-6 combines with J gene TRBJ2-3; 9 positions match TRBD1. The sequenced sample was blood. The TCR was taken from a boy aged 2 to 9 with cystic fibrosis. CDR3: CASSSGTGYTDTQYF. The DNA of the CDR3 is TGTGCCAGCAGCTCCGGGACAGGGTACACAGATACGCAGTATTTT.